The 27 T cell receptor beta chains below all came from one sample that was sequenced in a study of blood T cells in healthy people across ages. A second roughly 6 to 12 cycle PCR used barcoded and J-beta primers. TCRdb recomputed calls from the 5' RACE reads with MiXCR, one row per CDR3 protein. The sample has some 930,000 distinct CDR3 sequences, 25% to 35% seen once; the top ten hold approximately 10%. The same data also went into a second study, on T cells of mothers and their children.

The sequenced sample was blood. The receptors shown here come from a woman between 35 and 50 years old in good health.

This clonotype was recorded many times. This chain connects TRBV30 to TRBJ2-7, with D tentatively TRBD2 (6 bases). The CDR3 contains 15 residues. Germline lookup yields CDR1 GTSNPN and CDR2 SVGIG (reference sequence). V was trimmed by 5 bases and J by 1 base, leaving 18 bases between them. This chain's CDR3 is CAWCRGGGLSYEQYF. The CDR3, as DNA: TGTGCCTGGTGTAGGGGTGGGGGGTTGTCCTACGAGCAGTACTTC.

The gene calls are TRBV12-3 or TRBV12-4 and TRBJ1-6, with D possibly matching TRBD1 (5 bases). V was clipped by 6 bases and J by 6 bases, with 12 bases between them. The CDR3 sequence is 14 residues long. As DNA, the CDR3 is TGTGCCAGCAGGCTCCGGGACCTTAATTCACCCCTCCACTTT. Translating it yields CASRLRDLNSPLHF.

This chain links TRBV12-3 or TRBV12-4 with TRBJ1-4; 7 bases match TRBD1. Germline trimming cut 3 bases from V and 3 bases from J; bases unmatched to any gene: 7. This CDR3 has 16 amino acids. The CDR3: CASSFQQGISNEKLFF. CDR3 coding DNA: TGTGCCAGCAGTTTCCAACAGGGGATATCTAATGAAAAACTGTTTTTT.

This clonotype was picked up many times. The V call is TRBV20-1, the J call TRBJ1-6; 7 bases match TRBD1. Germline V CDR1 and CDR2: DFQATT, SNEGSKA (reference sequence). V shed 5 bases, J shed 8 bases, and the junction held 9 bases outside the gene matches. There are 14 residues in the CDR3. The CDR3 sequence is CSAHPDRSYSPLHF. The CDR3 nucleotides are TGCAGTGCTCACCCGGACAGGAGTTATTCACCCCTCCACTTT.

This clonotype turned up a few times. The chain combines TRBV7-8 with TRBJ2-1; D call uncertain. Germline V CDR1 and CDR2: SGHVS, FQNEAQ. The V gene lost 4 bases and the J gene lost 6 bases, with 16 bases spanning the gap. The CDR3 runs to 15 residues. CDR3 coding DNA: TGTGCCAGCAGCTATCGCCTCTCCTTCGCCAATGAGCAGTTCTTC. Its translation is CASSYRLSFANEQFF. The whole variable domain, remainder taken from reference TRBV7-8 and TRBJ2-1, is GAGVSQSPRYKVAKRGQDVALRCDPISGHVSLFWYQQALGQGPEFLTYFQNEAQLDKSGLPSDRFFAERPEGSVSTLKIQRTQQEDSAVYLCASSYRLSFANEQFFGPGTRLTVL.

This clonotype was counted only a few times. The gene calls are TRBV28 and TRBJ2-3, with TRBD1 matching over 7 bases. CDR3 length: 16 residues. Germline V CDR1 and CDR2: MDHEN, SYDVKM. V was pared by 4 bases and J by 2 bases, with 9 bases of the junction left unmatched. CDR3 bases: TGTGCCAGCAGTTCACCCCGACAGGGAAACACAGATACGCAGTATTTT. Amino acids: CASSSPRQGNTDTQYF.

This clonotype was found a few times. The chain recombines TRBV20-1 with TRBJ2-3; 8 nucleotides align to TRBD1. Germline CDR1 and CDR2: DFQATT and SNEGSKA (reference sequence). V lost 5 bases, J lost 5 bases, and 12 bases stayed unmatched. This CDR3 has 15 amino acids. CDR3 sequence reads: CSAGRPGGRGDTQYF. The CDR3 DNA reads TGCAGTGCTGGCCGTCCAGGGGGCAGGGGAGATACGCAGTATTTT.

The chain uses TRBV3-1 and TRBJ1-6; a possible D gene is TRBD1 (6 bases). The CDR3 has 14 amino acids. V dropped 4 bases and J dropped 5 bases, with 9 bases sitting between them. CDR1 and CDR2 (germline): LGHDT, YNNKEL (reference sequence). The CDR3 spells CASSRGADNSPLHF. The CDR3 coding sequence is TGTGCCAGCAGCCGGGGGGCGGATAATTCACCCCTCCACTTT.

The sample holds a few counts of this clonotype. The CDR3 does not close with the conserved phenylalanine or tryptophan, likely indicating a read error. V and J are TRBV4-1 and TRBJ2-1; TRBD1 aligns across 10 bases. Trimming cost V 3 bases and J 7 bases; bases outside gene matches: 9. Germline CDR1 MGHRA, CDR2 YSYEKL. The CDR3 has 16 amino acids. The CDR3 protein is CASSQTDRGPRNEQFC. In DNA form, the CDR3 reads TGCGCCAGCAGCCAGACCGACAGGGGGCCGCGAAATGAGCAGTTCTGC.

This clonotype was picked up one time. The chain links TRBV5-1 to TRBJ1-2; D is unresolved. Trimming took 4 bases from V and 6 from J, leaving 16 bases between them. CDR3 size: 14 residues. Germline-derived CDR1 and CDR2 are SGHRS and YFSETQ. CDR3 sequence: CASSQANGKNGYTF. In DNA, the CDR3 is TGCGCCAGCAGCCAGGCTAATGGCAAGAATGGCTACACCTTC. The complete variable domain, with remaining parts taken from reference TRBV5-1 and TRBJ1-2, reads KAGVTQTPRYLIKTRGQQVTLSCSPISGHRSVSWYQQTPGQGLQFLFEYFSETQRNKGNFPGRFSGRQFSNSRSEMNVSTLELGDSALYLCASSQANGKNGYTFGSGTRLTVV.

The chain carries TRBV27 and TRBJ1-5; D is unresolved. The V gene's germline CDR1 is MNHEY and CDR2 SMNVEV (reference sequence). Trimming stripped 2 bases from V and 5 bases from J, with 13 bases between. There are 15 residues in the CDR3. CDR3 residues: CASSLRASPHQPQHF. CDR3 coding DNA: TGTGCCAGCAGTTTAAGGGCAAGTCCCCATCAGCCCCAGCATTTT.

The V gene is TRBV4-1, the J gene TRBJ2-7; TRBD1 agrees at 9 bases. The germline V gene has CDR1 MGHRA and CDR2 YSYEKL. Trimming took 3 bases from V and 2 from J; bases not matched to a gene: 5. This CDR3 has 15 residues. The CDR3 sequence: CASSHNNRGPYEQYF. The DNA of the CDR3 is TGCGCCAGCAGCCATAATAACAGGGGGCCCTACGAGCAGTACTTC.

The rearrangement links TRBV7-3 to TRBJ2-3; D gene ambiguous. CDR1 and CDR2 (germline): SGHTA, FQGTGA. The CDR3 is 17 residues long. V lost 1 base, J lost 6 bases, and 20 bases lay in between. CDR3 in DNA: TGTGCCAGCAGCTTAAGGCCTGCTCTACCTCTTGGGGATACGCAGTATTTT. This sequence encodes CASSLRPALPLGDTQYF.

This clonotype was recorded at least ten times. The CDR3 loop is CASSLVASGGWEQFF. CDR3 nucleotide sequence: TGCGCCAGCAGCTTGGTCGCTAGCGGGGGTTGGGAGCAGTTCTTC. The chain has TRBV5-1 and TRBJ2-1; 10 bases agree with TRBD2. This CDR3 has 15 residues. Unmatched junction bases numbered 7, after V lost 0 bases and J lost 10 bases. In germline, CDR1 is SGHRS, CDR2 YFSETQ.

This clonotype has at least ten counts. The chain links TRBV15 to TRBJ2-3; 9 nucleotides match TRBD2. This CDR3 has 15 amino acids. The germline V gene encodes CDR1 LNHNV and CDR2 YYDKDF (reference sequence). The trim removed 3 bases at V and 4 bases at J, leaving 5 bases unmatched. The CDR3 sequence is CATSRNSGGSDTQYF. The CDR3 DNA reads as TGTGCCACCAGCAGGAATAGCGGGGGATCAGATACGCAGTATTTT.

This chain links TRBV7-9 with TRBJ1-1; D is undetermined. This CDR3 contains 14 residues. Germline CDR1 SEHNR, CDR2 FQNEAQ (reference sequence). Trimming removed 2 bases at V and 8 bases at J, with 15 bases between. The DNA for the CDR3 is TGTGCCAGCAGCTTAATGTTCCGGGCAGGCGAAGCTTTCTTT. Its translation is CASSLMFRAGEAFF.

V gene TRBV20-1 combines with J gene TRBJ1-2; the match to TRBD1 covers 9 bases. The V segment lost 7 bases and the J segment 6 bases; nucleotides outside the gene matches: 9. This CDR3 has 13 residues. Germline V gene sequence: CDR1 DFQATT, CDR2 SNEGSKA (reference sequence). The CDR3 DNA is TGCAGTGAAGACAGGGGGTACCTGGATGGCTACACCTTC. Translated: CSEDRGYLDGYTF.

This clonotype was picked up many times. V gene TRBV7-8 combines with J gene TRBJ2-1; 11 nucleotides agree with TRBD1. This CDR3 is 15 amino acids long. V lost 0 bases, J lost 9 bases, and 4 bases stayed unmatched. Germline CDR1 reads SGHVS; CDR2 reads FQNEAQ. The CDR3 DNA reads TGTGCCAGCAGCTTAGCGGGGACAGGGGGTATTGAGCAGTTCTTC. The encoded protein is CASSLAGTGGIEQFF.

V usage is TRBV9 and J usage is TRBJ2-6; tentative D call: TRBD1 (6 bases). CDR3 length: 16 residues. Trimming stripped 4 bases from V and 2 bases from J, with 13 bases between. CDR1 is SGDLS and CDR2 is YYNGEE in the germline V gene. In DNA form, the CDR3 reads TGTGCCAGCAGCCGACAGGTGACACCTGGGGCCAACGTCCTGACTTTC. This gives the protein CASSRQVTPGANVLTF.

The chain is built from TRBV28 and TRBJ2-7; 7 positions agree with TRBD1. V was pared by 3 bases and J by 3 bases, with 8 bases of the junction left unmatched. The CDR3 loop spans 15 amino acids. Looked up from germline, CDR1 is MDHEN and CDR2 is SYDVKM. The CDR3 DNA reads as TGTGCCAGCAGTTTTTTGACAGGGACAGACTACGAGCAGTACTTC. This encodes CASSFLTGTDYEQYF.

This clonotype was counted many times. This sequence joins TRBV7-2 and TRBJ2-5; D gene ambiguous. Trimming took off 5 bases at V and 2 bases at J, with 15 bases between the two ends. Germline CDR1 and CDR2: SGHTA and FQGNSA. The CDR3 runs to 15 residues. The CDR3 DNA sequence: TGTGCCAGCAGCCGTCGCGCTATCCCACAAGAGACCCAGTACTTC. This codes for CASSRRAIPQETQYF.

V and J are TRBV5-1 and TRBJ2-1; 7 nucleotides line up with TRBD1. The J segment lost 15 bases and the V segment lost 4 bases, leaving 19 bases of the junction unmatched. CDR1 SGHRS and CDR2 YFSETQ come from the germline V gene. The CDR3 runs to 15 residues. The CDR3 reads CASSEFPGTVVARFF. The CDR3 DNA sequence: TGCGCCAGCAGCGAATTTCCCGGGACAGTTGTCGCTAGGTTCTTC.

Of note for this clonotype: In this CDR3 the conserved last residue, phenylalanine or tryptophan, is missing, so a read error is likely. The J gene is TRBJ2-1, the V gene TRBV7-2; 7 nucleotides align to TRBD1. Losses at the gene ends were 5 bases for V and 4 bases for J; bases not matched to a gene: 5. The CDR3 loop spans 14 amino acids. Germline CDR1 SGHTA, CDR2 FQGNSA. The CDR3 spells CASSPGQSYNEQFC. CDR3 in DNA: TGTGCCAGCAGCCCGGGACAGTCTTACAATGAGCAGTTCTGC.

The chain is built from TRBV5-1 and TRBJ2-1, with 9 positions matching TRBD1. The J call may not be correct, given that the DNA end is closer to TRBJ2-7. The CDR3 sequence is 16 residues long. The V gene's germline CDR1 is SGHRS and CDR2 YFSETQ. Written as DNA, the CDR3 is TGCGCCAGCAGCCCCACCGGGACAGGGATATACAATGAGCAGTACTTC. This codes for CASSPTGTGIYNEQYF.

Comments on this clonotype: With a much larger clone just one base away, this may be a read error. This chain connects TRBV7-2 to TRBJ1-1, with D possibly matching TRBD1 (5 bases). The V and J ends lost 5 bases and 1 base respectively, with 14 bases between them. This CDR3 contains 15 residues. Germline CDR1 and CDR2: SGHTA and FQGNSA. CDR3 sequence (DNA): TGTGCCAGCAGCCCCCCGAGGGGCCGGAACACTGAAGCTTTCTTT. The encoded protein is CASSPPRGRNTEAFF.

This clonotype was counted between two and nine times. The chain uses TRBV20-1 and TRBJ2-3, with D perhaps given as TRBD1 or TRBD2 (5 bases each). This CDR3 comprises 12 residues. Germline V gene data show CDR1 as DFQATT and CDR2 as SNEGSKA (reference sequence). V lost 2 bases and J lost 11, with 14 bases in between. CDR3 bases: TGCAGTGCTAGAAGGGACGACGAAAAGCAGTATTTT. This sequence encodes CSARRDDEKQYF.

The J gene is TRBJ1-4, the V gene TRBV4-1, with unresolved D. V dropped 6 bases and J dropped 5 bases, with 13 bases sitting between them. Germline V gives CDR1 MGHRA, CDR2 YSYEKL. The CDR3 totals 14 residues. The CDR3 DNA reads as TGCGCCAGCAGGCTCACGGGAAGCAATGAAAAACTGTTTTTT. This codes for CASRLTGSNEKLFF.